This record concerns one T cell receptor beta chain sequence. J gave up 7 bases and V 5 bases, and 4 bases lay outside the gene matches. The germline gives CDR1 SEHNR, CDR2 FQNEAQ (reference sequence). The CDR3 extends over 13 amino acids. The data derive from a study of glioma-infiltrating T cells. Amplification of TCR alpha and beta CDR3 regions from RNA used iRepertoire nested multiplex PCR. TCRdb recomputed calls from the multiplex PCR reads with MiXCR, one row per CDR3 protein. The sample contains approximately 89,000 distinct CDR3 sequences, about 23% of which appear only once. The chain links TRBV7-9 to TRBJ1-3; 8 positions match TRBD1. Source material: glioma tissue, nonneoplastic brain tissue, or PBMCs (not recorded which). This clonotype originated in a human donor with low-grade glioma or glioblastoma, undergoing nonglioma brain surgery, or in good health (not recorded which). DNA of the CDR3: TGTGCCAGCAGCGCCCAGGGGGCCAACACCATATATTTT. As protein: CASSAQGANTIYF.